The T cell receptor (beta chain) described here comes from a study of shared clonotypes between healthy human individuals. CD8 cells regarded as naive lacked CD45RO, were positively chosen for CCR7, and omitted terminally differentiated effector memory CD45RA+ cells. Germline assignment: CDR1 MNHEY and CDR2 SMNVEV (reference sequence). CDR3 length equals 15 residues. The V gene lost 2 bases and the J gene lost 6 bases, with 14 bases spanning the gap. TCRdb's copy holds only in-frame clones and misses some; the assay was immunoSEQ multiplex PCR. This table has about 2.1 million clones, just under 95% appearing once.

Sequencing used naive CD8+ T cells from PBMCs. This receptor was taken from a man younger than 35 in good health. Some clones in this sample may be carry-over from other donors' samples. The genes are TRBV27 and TRBJ2-1, with D tentatively TRBD1 or TRBD2 (5 bases each). CDR3 nucleotide sequence: TGTGCCAGCAGTTTACGACGGTTGGGGGTCAATGAGCAGTTCTTC. Protein: CASSLRRLGVNEQFF.